These 25 T cell receptor beta chains were sequenced from one sample in a study of blood T cell repertoires in COVID-19. Here immunoSEQ multiplex PCR was the method, and the copy in TCRdb shows in-frame clones only, minus some. The table has a few hundred thousand clones, around 90% seen once. The sequencing sample was made of peripheral blood. All receptors come from a woman in her thirties with COVID-19, enrolled during active disease.

The V and J genes are TRBV7-8 and TRBJ2-3, with a weak D call TRBD1 (7 bases). Germline V gene sequence: CDR1 SGHVS, CDR2 FQNEAQ. This CDR3 has 14 residues. Trimming shortened V by 3 bases and J by 6 bases, and 13 bases separated the two germline ends. CDR3 nucleotide sequence: TGTGCCAGCAGCTTCAGGGGGGCAACGGATACGCAGTATTTT. This gives the protein CASSFRGATDTQYF.

The chain has TRBV27 and TRBJ2-7, with TRBD1 matching 7 bases. CDR3 size: 14 residues. CDR1 and CDR2 (germline): MNHEY, SMNVEV (reference sequence). V lost 6 bases to trimming and J lost 6 bases; unmatched junction nucleotides: 11. In nucleotides, the CDR3 is TGTGCCAGCAGCCACCCGACAGGGTTGGGCGAGCAGTACTTC. Translation gives CASSHPTGLGEQYF.

This CDR3 is CASSLDNANTGELFF. CDR3 in DNA: TGCGCCAGCAGCTTAGACAACGCGAACACCGGGGAGCTGTTTTTT. V and J are TRBV5-1 and TRBJ2-2; D uncertain. V was clipped by 2 bases and J by 0 bases, with 8 bases between them. CDR1 is SGHRS and CDR2 is YFSETQ in the germline V gene. The CDR3 totals 15 residues.

This clone was observed a handful of times. The sample has other DNA sequences that encode this CDR3 too. The V call is TRBV27, the J call TRBJ2-7; 8 nucleotides align to TRBD1. V was pared by 2 bases and J by 1 base, with 7 bases of the junction left unmatched. Germline V CDR1 and CDR2: MNHEY, SMNVEV (reference sequence). CDR3 size: 16 residues. DNA of the CDR3: TGTGCCAGCAGTTTAGGCGACAGGGGTTTGTCCTACGAGCAGTACTTC. Protein product: CASSLGDRGLSYEQYF.

The J gene is TRBJ2-3, the V gene TRBV28, with D tentatively TRBD2 (5 bases). CDR3 length: 13 amino acids. Trimming pared 5 bases from V and 6 bases from J, leaving 12 bases between. CDR1 and CDR2 (germline): MDHEN, SYDVKM. The CDR3 spells CASSPSSGDTQYF. The CDR3 nucleotides read TGTGCCAGCAGTCCTTCCTCGGGGGATACGCAGTATTTT.

This chain links TRBV6-1 with TRBJ1-3; perhaps TRBD1 as D (5 bases). Trimming cost V 2 bases and J 0 bases, with 8 bases left between them. This CDR3 comprises 15 residues. Germline V CDR1 and CDR2: MNHNS, SASEGT. CDR3 DNA sequence: TGTGCCAGCAGTGAATTACAGGTCTCTGGAAACACCATATATTTT. It specifies CASSELQVSGNTIYF.

This sequence joins TRBV6-5 and TRBJ1-2; D gene ambiguous. V was trimmed by 6 bases and J by 2 bases, leaving 10 bases between them. There are 13 residues in the CDR3. CDR1 MNHEY and CDR2 SVGAGI come from the germline V gene. The CDR3 nucleotides are TGTGCCAGCAGGCCCGAAACAAACTATGGCTACACCTTC. Protein: CASRPETNYGYTF.

The chain joins TRBV14 to TRBJ1-2; TRBD1 matches 9 bases. Trimming cost V 4 bases and J 3 bases; bases outside gene matches: 3. CDR1 and CDR2 (germline): SGHDN, FVKESK. This CDR3 contains 14 residues. CDR3 sequence reads: CASSRTGGDYGYTF. The CDR3 nucleotides are TGTGCCAGCAGCCGAACAGGGGGCGACTATGGCTACACCTTC.

The rearrangement links TRBV3-1 (or the pseudogene TRBV3-2) to TRBJ2-7, with TRBD1 matching 9 bases. In germline, CDR1 is LGHDT, CDR2 YNNKEL (reference sequence). V lost 2 bases to trimming and J lost 7 bases; unmatched junction nucleotides: 6. The CDR3 has 14 amino acids. CDR3 nucleotide sequence: TGTGCCAGCAGCCAAAATACAGGGGGCGCAGAGCAGTACTTC. It specifies CASSQNTGGAEQYF.

J is TRBJ2-5 and V is TRBV7-2, with D tentatively TRBD2 (5 bases). Germline CDR1 reads SGHTA; CDR2 reads FQGNSA. V lost 5 bases and J lost 2, with 12 bases in between. The CDR3 is 14 amino acids. CDR3 nucleotide sequence: TGTGCCAGCAGCGTTCAGCGGACGCAAGAGACCCAGTACTTC. Translating it yields CASSVQRTQETQYF.

The chain employs TRBV30 and TRBJ2-1; 7 nucleotides match TRBD2. V lost 3 bases, J lost 1 base, and 12 bases stayed unmatched. This CDR3 has 17 amino acids. Per the germline V gene, CDR1 is GTSNPN and CDR2 is SVGIG (reference sequence). The DNA of the CDR3 is TGTGCCTGGAGCCGGACTTCGCTAGCGGTATCCTACAATGAGCAGTTCTTC. It codes for CAWSRTSLAVSYNEQFF.

This clone showed up just once. The genes are TRBV7-2 and TRBJ2-7, with 11 nucleotides matching TRBD2. The CDR3 spans 15 residues. Germline V gives CDR1 SGHTA, CDR2 FQGNSA. Losses at the gene ends were 5 bases for V and 7 bases for J; bases not matched to a gene: 10. The CDR3 coding sequence is TGTGCCAGCAGCCTCGGGCTAGCGGGAGGAAGAGAGCAGTACTTC. This codes for CASSLGLAGGREQYF.

V is TRBV3-1 (or the pseudogene TRBV3-2) and J is TRBJ2-5; 13 bases fit TRBD2. The CDR3 extends over 16 amino acids. Germline trimming cut 4 bases from V and 5 bases from J; bases unmatched to any gene: 7. The germline gives CDR1 LGHDT, CDR2 YNNKEL (reference sequence). CDR3 sequence (DNA): TGTGCCAGCAGCCGATGGACTAGCGGGAGTATGGAGACCCAGTACTTC. This sequence encodes CASSRWTSGSMETQYF.

V is TRBV18 and J is TRBJ1-1, with 8 positions matching TRBD1. CDR1 is KGHSH, CDR2 LQKENI, per germline. CDR3 size: 15 residues. Trimming at V came to 1 base and at J to 2 bases, leaving 3 bases not matched to a gene. The CDR3 sequence: CASSPRAGGNTEAFF. DNA for the CDR3: TGTGCCAGCTCACCACGGGCAGGGGGCAACACTGAAGCTTTCTTT. Complete variable domain (other parts from reference TRBV18 and TRBJ1-1): NAGVMQNPRHLVRRRGQEARLRCSPMKGHSHVYWYRQLPEEGLKFMVYLQKENIIDESGMPKERFSAEFPKEGPSILRIQQVVRGDSAAYFCASSPRAGGNTEAFFGQGTRLTVV.

This clone was detected once. The CDR3 nucleotides read TGCAGCGTGGGGGACAGGAACTATGGCTACACCTTC. Protein: CSVGDRNYGYTF. The V call is TRBV29-1, the J call TRBJ1-2; 8 positions agree with TRBD1. V trimming: 6 bases; J trimming: 2 bases; junction bases outside the gene matches: 2. Germline CDR1 SQVTM, CDR2 ANQGSEA. The CDR3 totals 12 residues.

This clone was observed once. The chain is built from TRBV7-3 and TRBJ2-2; D possibly corresponds to TRBD2 (5 bases). The CDR3 is made up of 15 amino acids. V lost 6 bases and J 4 bases, leaving 15 bases between the germline ends. Germline CDR1 SGHTA, CDR2 FQGTGA. The CDR3 sequence is CASSSPQEGTGELFF. The CDR3 nucleotides are TGTGCCAGCAGTTCCCCCCAAGAGGGCACCGGGGAGCTGTTTTTT.

A word on this clone: The sample holds other DNA sequences that translate to the same CDR3. The chain joins TRBV27 to TRBJ1-5; 7 nucleotides agree with TRBD1. Trimming at V came to 0 bases and at J to 2 bases, leaving 1 base not matched to a gene. Germline V gene sequence: CDR1 MNHEY, CDR2 SMNVEV (reference sequence). The CDR3 spans 15 residues. The CDR3 is CASSLSGGGNQPQHF. The DNA of the CDR3 is TGTGCCAGCAGTTTATCAGGGGGCGGCAATCAGCCCCAGCATTTT.

This clone was seen a handful of times. The chain employs TRBV7-2 and TRBJ1-4; 9 positions agree with TRBD1. V gave up 5 bases and J gave up 9 bases; unmatched junction bases: 4. This CDR3 comprises 13 residues. CDR1 is SGHTA, CDR2 FQGNSA, per germline. CDR3 coding DNA: TGTGCCAGCAGCCGCACAGGGGGCCAAAAACTGTTTTTT. Residues: CASSRTGGQKLFF. The whole variable domain, filled in from reference TRBV7-2 and TRBJ1-4, reads GAGVSQSPSNKVTEKGKDVELRCDPISGHTALYWYRQSLGQGLEFLIYFQGNSAPDKSGLPSDRFSAERTGGSVSTLTIQRTQQEDSAVYLCASSRTGGQKLFFGSGTQLSVL.

The rearrangement joins TRBV10-3 to TRBJ2-7, with D possibly TRBD1 on 6 matching bases. This CDR3 comprises 11 residues. V was pared by 4 bases and J by 6 bases, with 7 bases between. Per germline, CDR1 ENHRY and CDR2 SYGVKD. CDR3 amino acids: CAISGDTEQYF. CDR3 coding DNA: TGTGCCATCAGTGGGGACACCGAGCAGTACTTC.

The chain uses TRBV7-3 and TRBJ1-2; D is undetermined. The CDR3 covers 10 residues. V shed 5 bases and J shed 8 bases, with 6 bases lying between them. Germline V lookup: CDR1 SGHTA, CDR2 FQGTGA. The CDR3 sequence: CASSPTGYTF. The CDR3 nucleotides read TGTGCCAGCAGCCCTACCGGCTACACCTTC.

CDR3 bases: TGCGCCAGCAGCTTGGGCAGGGTGGGCGAGCAGTACTTC. Amino acids: CASSLGRVGEQYF. The V and J genes are TRBV5-1 and TRBJ2-7, with D possibly matching TRBD1 (5 bases). Deletions cut 0 bases from V and 6 bases from J, with 10 bases between. This CDR3 region has 13 residues. Germline CDR1 is SGHRS and CDR2 is YFSETQ.

This sequence joins TRBV29-1 and TRBJ1-2; 9 bases are a match to TRBD1. CDR1 is SQVTM and CDR2 is ANQGSEA in the germline V gene. V lost 3 bases, J lost 7 bases, and 12 bases stayed unmatched. The CDR3 runs to 15 residues. The CDR3 region is CSVERTGAPIGGYTF. The CDR3 nucleotides are TGCAGCGTTGAGAGGACAGGGGCTCCTATAGGTGGCTACACCTTC. Full variable domain (remainder filled in from reference TRBV29-1 and TRBJ1-2): SAVISQKPSRDICQRGTSLTIQCQVDSQVTMMFWYRQQPGQSLTLIATANQGSEATYESGFVIDKFPISRPNLTFSTLTVSNMSPEDSSIYLCSVERTGAPIGGYTFGSGTRLTVV.

V is TRBV5-4 and J is TRBJ1-1, with D tentatively TRBD1 (5 bases). CDR1 is SGHNT, CDR2 YYREEE, per germline (reference sequence). The CDR3 length is 16 residues. V lost 0 bases, J lost 5 bases, and 17 bases lay in between. The CDR3 is CASSLDLSFGGTEAFF. The CDR3 DNA is TGTGCCAGCAGCTTGGACTTATCGTTCGGGGGTACTGAAGCTTTCTTT.

The chain carries TRBV11-1 and TRBJ2-7; D is unresolved. Trimming took 5 bases from V and 2 from J, leaving 7 bases between them. This CDR3 contains 12 residues. CDR1 and CDR2 (germline): SGHAT, FQDESV (reference sequence). The CDR3 is CASSPVPYEQYF. In DNA form, the CDR3 reads TGTGCCAGCAGCCCAGTGCCCTACGAGCAGTACTTC.

This clone was recorded only once. This rearrangement joins TRBV19 to TRBJ1-5, with 9 bases lining up with TRBD1. The germline V gene encodes CDR1 LNHDA and CDR2 SQIVND (reference sequence). V shed 6 bases, J shed 3 bases, and the junction held 3 bases outside the gene matches. CDR3 size: 14 residues. DNA for the CDR3: TGTGCCAGTAGGGGACAGGGCCACAATCAGCCCCAGCATTTT. Amino acid sequence: CASRGQGHNQPQHF.